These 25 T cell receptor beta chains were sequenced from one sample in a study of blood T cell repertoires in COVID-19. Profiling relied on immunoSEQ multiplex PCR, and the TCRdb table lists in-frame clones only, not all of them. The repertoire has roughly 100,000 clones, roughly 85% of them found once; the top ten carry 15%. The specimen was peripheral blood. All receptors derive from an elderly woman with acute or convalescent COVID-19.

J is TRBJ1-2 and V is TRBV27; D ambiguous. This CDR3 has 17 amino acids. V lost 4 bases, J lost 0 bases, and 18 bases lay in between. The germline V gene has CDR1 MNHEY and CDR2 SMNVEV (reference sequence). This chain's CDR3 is CASSYPPPNISNYGYTF. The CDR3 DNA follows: TGTGCCAGCAGTTATCCACCACCCAACATCTCTAACTATGGCTACACCTTC.

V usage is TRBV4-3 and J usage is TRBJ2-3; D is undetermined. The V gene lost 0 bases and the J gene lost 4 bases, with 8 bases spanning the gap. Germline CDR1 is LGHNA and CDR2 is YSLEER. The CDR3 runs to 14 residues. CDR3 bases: TGCGCCAGCAGCCAAGATATGAGGCCAGATACGCAGTATTTT. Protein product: CASSQDMRPDTQYF.

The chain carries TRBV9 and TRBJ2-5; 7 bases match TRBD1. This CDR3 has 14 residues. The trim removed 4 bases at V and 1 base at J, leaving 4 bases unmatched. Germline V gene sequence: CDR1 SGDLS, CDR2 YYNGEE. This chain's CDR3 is CASSTRTGQETQYF. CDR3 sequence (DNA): TGTGCCAGCAGCACCCGGACAGGCCAAGAGACCCAGTACTTC.

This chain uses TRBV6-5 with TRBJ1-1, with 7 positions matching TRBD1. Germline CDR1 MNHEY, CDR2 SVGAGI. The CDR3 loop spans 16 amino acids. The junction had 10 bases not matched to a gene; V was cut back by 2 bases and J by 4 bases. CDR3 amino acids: CASSYPTPGGGTEAFF. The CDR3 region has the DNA TGTGCCAGCAGTTACCCTACTCCAGGGGGAGGCACTGAAGCTTTCTTT.

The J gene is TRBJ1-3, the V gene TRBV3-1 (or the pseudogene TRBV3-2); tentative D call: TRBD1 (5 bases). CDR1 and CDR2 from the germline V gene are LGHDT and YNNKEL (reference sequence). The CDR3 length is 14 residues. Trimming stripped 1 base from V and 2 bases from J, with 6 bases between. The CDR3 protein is CASSQAGAGNTIYF. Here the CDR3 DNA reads TGTGCCAGCAGCCAAGCGGGGGCTGGAAACACCATATATTTT.

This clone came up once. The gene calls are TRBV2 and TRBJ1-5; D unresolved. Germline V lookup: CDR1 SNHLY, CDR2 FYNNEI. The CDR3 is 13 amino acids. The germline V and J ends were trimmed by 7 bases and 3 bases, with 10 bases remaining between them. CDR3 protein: CASNRENNQPQHF. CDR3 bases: TGTGCCAGCAATCGGGAGAACAATCAGCCCCAGCATTTT.

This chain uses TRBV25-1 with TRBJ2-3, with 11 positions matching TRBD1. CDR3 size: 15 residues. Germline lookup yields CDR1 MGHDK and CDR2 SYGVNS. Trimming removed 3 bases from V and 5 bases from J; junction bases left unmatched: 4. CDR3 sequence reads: CASSDTGTGGDTQYF. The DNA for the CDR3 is TGTGCCAGCAGTGACACCGGGACAGGGGGAGATACGCAGTATTTT.

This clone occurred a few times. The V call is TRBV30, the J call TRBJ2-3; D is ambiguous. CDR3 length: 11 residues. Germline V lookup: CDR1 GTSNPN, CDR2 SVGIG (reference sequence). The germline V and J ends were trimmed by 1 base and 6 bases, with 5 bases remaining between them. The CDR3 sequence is CAWSDEDTQYF. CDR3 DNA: TGTGCCTGGAGTGATGAGGATACGCAGTATTTT.

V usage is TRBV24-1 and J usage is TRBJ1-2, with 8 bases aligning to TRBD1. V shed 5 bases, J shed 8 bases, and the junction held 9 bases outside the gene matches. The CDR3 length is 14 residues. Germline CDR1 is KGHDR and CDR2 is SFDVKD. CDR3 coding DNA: TGTGCCACCAGTGGGACAGGGAGTGTAGAAGGCTACACCTTC. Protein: CATSGTGSVEGYTF.

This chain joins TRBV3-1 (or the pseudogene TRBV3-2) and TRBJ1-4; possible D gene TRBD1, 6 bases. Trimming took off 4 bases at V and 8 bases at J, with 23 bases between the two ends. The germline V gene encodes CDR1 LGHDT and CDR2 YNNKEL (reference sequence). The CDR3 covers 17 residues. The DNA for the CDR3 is TGTGCCAGCAGCCTTTTTCCCTCAATGACAGGCAGCGAAAAACTGTTTTTT. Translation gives CASSLFPSMTGSEKLFF.

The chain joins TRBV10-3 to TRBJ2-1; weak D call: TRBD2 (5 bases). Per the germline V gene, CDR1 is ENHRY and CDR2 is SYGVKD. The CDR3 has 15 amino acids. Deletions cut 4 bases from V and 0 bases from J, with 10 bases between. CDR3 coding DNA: TGTGCCATCAGTGGGACTGAGAGCTCCTACAATGAGCAGTTCTTC. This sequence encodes CAISGTESSYNEQFF.

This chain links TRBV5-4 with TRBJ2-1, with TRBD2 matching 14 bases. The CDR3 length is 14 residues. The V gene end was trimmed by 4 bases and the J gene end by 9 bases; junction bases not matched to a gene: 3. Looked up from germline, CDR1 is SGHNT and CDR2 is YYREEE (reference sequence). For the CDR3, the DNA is TGTGCCAGCAGCCGACTAGCGGGAGGGAGTGAGCAGTTCTTC. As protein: CASSRLAGGSEQFF.

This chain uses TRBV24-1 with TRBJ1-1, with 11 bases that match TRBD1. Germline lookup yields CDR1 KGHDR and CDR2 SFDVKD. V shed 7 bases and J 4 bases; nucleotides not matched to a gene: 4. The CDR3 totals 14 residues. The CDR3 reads CATRGGTGGTEAFF. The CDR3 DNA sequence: TGTGCCACCAGGGGGGGGACAGGGGGCACTGAAGCTTTCTTT.

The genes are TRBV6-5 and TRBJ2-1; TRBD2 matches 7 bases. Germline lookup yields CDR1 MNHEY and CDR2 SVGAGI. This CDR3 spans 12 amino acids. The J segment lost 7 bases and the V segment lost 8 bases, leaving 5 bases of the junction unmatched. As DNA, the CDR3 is TGTGCCAGCGGGAGGGTTCGAAATGAGCAGTTCTTC. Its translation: CASGRVRNEQFF.

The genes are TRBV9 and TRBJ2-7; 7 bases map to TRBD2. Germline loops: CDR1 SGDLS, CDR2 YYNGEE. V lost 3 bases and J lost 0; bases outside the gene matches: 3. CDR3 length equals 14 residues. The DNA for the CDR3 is TGTGCCAGCAGCGCCGGGACTACCTCCTACGAGCAGTACTTC. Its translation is CASSAGTTSYEQYF. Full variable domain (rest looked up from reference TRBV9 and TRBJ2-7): DSGVTQTPKHLITATGQRVTLRCSPRSGDLSVYWYQQSLDQGLQFLIQYYNGEERAKGNILERFSAQQFPDLHSELNLSSLELGDSALYFCASSAGTTSYEQYFGPGTRLTVT.

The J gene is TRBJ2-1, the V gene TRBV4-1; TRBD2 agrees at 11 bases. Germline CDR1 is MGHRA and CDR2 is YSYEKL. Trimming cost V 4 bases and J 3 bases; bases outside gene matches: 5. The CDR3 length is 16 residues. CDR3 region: CASSLPGLAVYNEQFF. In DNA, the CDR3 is TGCGCCAGCAGCCTGCCGGGACTAGCGGTCTACAATGAGCAGTTCTTC.

CDR3: CATSRDRGRTEAFF. CDR3 nucleotide sequence: TGTGCCACCAGCAGAGATCGAGGGAGAACTGAAGCTTTCTTT. The chain has TRBV15 and TRBJ1-1; D ambiguous. V was cut by 0 bases and J by 5 bases, with 10 bases left in between. CDR1 is LNHNV and CDR2 is YYDKDF in the germline V gene (reference sequence). The CDR3 totals 14 residues.

The CDR3 DNA sequence: TGTGCCACCGGGGACAGGCGGAATGAGCAGTTCTTC. Translating gives CATGDRRNEQFF. This rearrangement joins TRBV24-1 to TRBJ2-1; 8 bases line up with TRBD1. Germline V gives CDR1 KGHDR, CDR2 SFDVKD. This CDR3 is built from 12 residues. Trimming cost V 9 bases and J 7 bases; bases outside gene matches: 4.

This chain's CDR3 is CAISESWGPNQPQHF. For the CDR3, the DNA is TGTGCCATCAGTGAGTCTTGGGGGCCGAATCAGCCCCAGCATTTT. The chain is built from TRBV10-3 and TRBJ1-5; maybe TRBD1 (6 bases). The germline gives CDR1 ENHRY, CDR2 SYGVKD. The CDR3 has 15 amino acids. V gave up 0 bases and J gave up 4 bases, with 10 bases separating them.

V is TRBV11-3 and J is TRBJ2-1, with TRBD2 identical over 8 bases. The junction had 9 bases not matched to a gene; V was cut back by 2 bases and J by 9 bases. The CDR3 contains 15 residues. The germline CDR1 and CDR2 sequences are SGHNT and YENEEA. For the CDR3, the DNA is TGTGCCAGCAGCTTAACCTCGGGAGGGCCCAGTGAGCAGTTCTTC. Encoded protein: CASSLTSGGPSEQFF.

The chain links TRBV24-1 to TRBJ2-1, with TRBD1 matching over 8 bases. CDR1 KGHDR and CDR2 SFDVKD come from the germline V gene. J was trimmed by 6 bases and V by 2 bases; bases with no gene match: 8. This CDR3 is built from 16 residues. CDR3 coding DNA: TGTGCCACCAGTGATTGGGGGACAGGAGATCGCAATGAGCAGTTCTTC. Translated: CATSDWGTGDRNEQFF.

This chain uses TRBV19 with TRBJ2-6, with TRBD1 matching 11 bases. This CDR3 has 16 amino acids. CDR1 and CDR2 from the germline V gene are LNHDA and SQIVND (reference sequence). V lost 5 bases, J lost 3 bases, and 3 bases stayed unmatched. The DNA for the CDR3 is TGTGCCAGTAGTGGGACAGGGGGATATGGGGCCAACGTCCTGACTTTC. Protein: CASSGTGGYGANVLTF.

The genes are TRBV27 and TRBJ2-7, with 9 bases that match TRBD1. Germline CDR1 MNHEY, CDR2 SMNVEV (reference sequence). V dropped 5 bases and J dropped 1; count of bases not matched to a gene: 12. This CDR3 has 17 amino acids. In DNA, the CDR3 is TGTGCCAGCAGTCGCACCGGGACAGGGCGTATATCCTACGAGCAGTACGTC. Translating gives CASSRTGTGRISYEQYV.

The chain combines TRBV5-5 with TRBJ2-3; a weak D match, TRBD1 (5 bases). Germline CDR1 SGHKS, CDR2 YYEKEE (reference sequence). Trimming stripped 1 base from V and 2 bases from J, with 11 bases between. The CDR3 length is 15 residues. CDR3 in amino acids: CASSLSGAVTDTQYF. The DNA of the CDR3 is TGTGCCAGCAGCTTGAGTGGGGCAGTCACAGATACGCAGTATTTT.

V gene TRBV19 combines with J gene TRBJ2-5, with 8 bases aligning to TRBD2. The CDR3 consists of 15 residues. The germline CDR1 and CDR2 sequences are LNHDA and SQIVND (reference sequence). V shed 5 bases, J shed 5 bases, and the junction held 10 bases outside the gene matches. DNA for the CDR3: TGTGCCAGTAGTCCGGCGGGGGGAGTTTACGAGACCCAGTACTTC. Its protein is CASSPAGGVYETQYF.